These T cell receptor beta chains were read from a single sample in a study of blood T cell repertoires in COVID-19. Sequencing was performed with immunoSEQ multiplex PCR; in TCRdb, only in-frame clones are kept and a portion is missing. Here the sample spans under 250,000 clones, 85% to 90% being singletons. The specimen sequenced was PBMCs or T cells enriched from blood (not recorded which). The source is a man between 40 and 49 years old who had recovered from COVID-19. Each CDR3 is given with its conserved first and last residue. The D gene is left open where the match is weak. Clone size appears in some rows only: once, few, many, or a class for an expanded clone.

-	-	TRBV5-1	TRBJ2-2	CASSLDGGPHTGELFF	TGCGCCAGCAGCTTGGACGGGGGGCCTCACACCGGGGAGCTGTTTTTT
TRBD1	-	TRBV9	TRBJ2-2	CASTGTGDTGELFF	TGTGCCAGCACAGGCACAGGGGACACCGGGGAGCTGTTTTTT
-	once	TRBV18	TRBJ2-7	CASSPLNSYEQYF	TGTGCCAGCTCACCCCTTAACTCCTACGAGCAGTACTTC
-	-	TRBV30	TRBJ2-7	CAWSVYGEQYF	TGTGCCTGGAGTGTATACGGGGAGCAGTACTTC
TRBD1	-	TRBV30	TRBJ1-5	CAWSGPGQGALGNQPQHF	TGTGCCTGGAGCGGACCGGGACAGGGTGCCTTGGGCAATCAGCCCCAGCATTTT
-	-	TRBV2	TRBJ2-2	CASSEAETGNTGELFF	TGTGCCAGCAGTGAAGCCGAGACAGGGAACACCGGGGAGCTGTTTTTT
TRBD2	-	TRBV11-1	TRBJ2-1	CASSLETSGGSKEQFF	TGTGCCAGCAGCCTGGAGACTAGCGGGGGGTCTAAGGAGCAGTTCTTC
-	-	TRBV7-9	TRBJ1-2	CASSPGLYGYTF	TGTGCCAGCAGCCCTGGACTTTATGGCTACACCTTC
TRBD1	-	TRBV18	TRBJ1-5	CASSETGTAQPQHF	TGTGCCAGCTCGGAGACAGGGACTGCTCAGCCCCAGCATTTT
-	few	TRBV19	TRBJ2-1	CASRVYNEQFF	TGTGCCAGTCGCGTCTATAATGAGCAGTTCTTC
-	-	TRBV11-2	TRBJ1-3	CASSRTGFLSGNTIYF	TGTGCCAGCAGCCGAACAGGGTTCCTCTCTGGAAACACCATATATTTT
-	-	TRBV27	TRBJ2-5	CASSPPGYQETQYF	TGTGCCAGCAGTCCCCCAGGGTACCAAGAGACCCAGTACTTC
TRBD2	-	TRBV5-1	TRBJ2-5	CASSPGTSGIPETQYF	TGCGCCAGCAGCCCGGGGACTAGCGGGATCCCAGAGACCCAGTACTTC
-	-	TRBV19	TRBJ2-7	CASSEAVFIYEQYF	TGTGCCAGTAGCGAGGCAGTGTTCATCTACGAGCAGTACTTC
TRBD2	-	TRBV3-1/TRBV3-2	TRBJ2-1	CASSQVSGSSYNEQFF	TGTGCCAGCAGCCAAGTTAGCGGGAGCTCCTACAATGAGCAGTTCTTC
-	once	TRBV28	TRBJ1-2	CASSPPGGPYGYTF	TGTGCCAGCAGTCCCCCTGGGGGCCCCTATGGCTACACCTTC
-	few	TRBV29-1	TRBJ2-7	CSVLIIYEQYF	TGCAGCGTTCTAATTATCTACGAGCAGTACTTC
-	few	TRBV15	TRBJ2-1	CATSRGPQQGYNEQFF	TGTGCCACCAGCAGAGGCCCTCAGCAGGGCTACAATGAGCAGTTCTTC
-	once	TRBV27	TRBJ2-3	CASSFTAGLPADTQYF	TGTGCCAGCAGTTTCACCGCGGGACTCCCTGCAGATACGCAGTATTTT
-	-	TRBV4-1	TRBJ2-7	CASSRFSGGKIAYEQYF	TGCGCCAGCAGCCGCTTTTCTGGGGGGAAAATTGCCTACGAGCAGTACTTC
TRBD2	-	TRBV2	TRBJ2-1	CASGASGGSSYNEQFF	TGTGCCAGCGGAGCAAGCGGGGGGAGCTCCTACAATGAGCAGTTCTTC
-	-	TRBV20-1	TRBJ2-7	CSAPRQHEQYF	TGCAGTGCACCACGACAGCACGAGCAGTACTTC
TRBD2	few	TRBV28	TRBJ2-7	CASSLYYGRAQHEQYF	TGTGCCAGCAGTTTATATTACGGGAGGGCCCAACACGAGCAGTACTTC
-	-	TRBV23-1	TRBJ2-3	CASSSLWSRPTDTQYF	TGCGCCAGCAGTTCCCTTTGGAGCCGACCCACAGATACGCAGTATTTT
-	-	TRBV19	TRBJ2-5	CASSISGYQETQYF	TGTGCCAGTAGTATCAGCGGGTACCAAGAGACCCAGTACTTC
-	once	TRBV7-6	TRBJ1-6	CASSLAPTGPNSPLHF	TGTGCCAGCAGCTTAGCTCCCACAGGGCCAAATTCACCCCTCCACTTT
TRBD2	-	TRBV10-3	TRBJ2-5	CAISEPRLAGTQYF	TGTGCCATCAGTGAACCGAGACTAGCTGGGACCCAGTACTTC
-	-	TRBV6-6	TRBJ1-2	CASSARDNYGYTF	TGTGCCAGCAGTGCCCGGGATAACTATGGCTACACCTTC
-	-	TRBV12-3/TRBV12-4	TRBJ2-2	CASSFNSVAELFF	TGTGCCAGCAGTTTCAACTCGGTCGCGGAGCTGTTTTTT
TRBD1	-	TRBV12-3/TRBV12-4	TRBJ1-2	CASRPQGEHGYTF	TGTGCCAGCAGACCTCAGGGGGAACATGGCTACACCTTC
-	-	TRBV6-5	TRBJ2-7	CASHSVTSSYEQYF	TGTGCCAGCCATAGCGTAACAAGCTCCTACGAGCAGTACTTC
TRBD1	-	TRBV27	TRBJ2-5	CASSPGTVGETQYF	TGTGCCAGCAGTCCCGGGACAGTGGGAGAGACCCAGTACTTC
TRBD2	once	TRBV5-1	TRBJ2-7	CASSFSPGLAAYEQYF	TGCGCCAGCAGCTTCAGTCCCGGACTAGCGGCCTACGAGCAGTACTTC
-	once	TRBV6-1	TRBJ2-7	CASSEYGSSSSTHYEQYF	TGTGCCAGCAGTGAATATGGCAGTAGTAGCTCAACCCACTACGAGCAGTACTTC
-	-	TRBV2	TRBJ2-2	CASSEIRTGELFF	TGTGCCAGCAGTGAAATCCGTACCGGGGAGCTGTTTTTT
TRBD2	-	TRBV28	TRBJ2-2	CASSSRGVTNTGELFF	TGTGCCAGCAGCTCTCGGGGGGTAACGAACACCGGGGAGCTGTTTTTT
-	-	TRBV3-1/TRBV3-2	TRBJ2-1	CASSHRDSSYNEQFF	TGTGCCAGCAGCCATAGGGACTCCTCCTACAATGAGCAGTTCTTC
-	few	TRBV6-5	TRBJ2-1	CATSAGRTGVNEQFF	TGTGCCACCTCGGCGGGGAGGACCGGGGTCAATGAGCAGTTCTTC
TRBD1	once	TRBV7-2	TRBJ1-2	CASSLGGTGGVKTYGYTF	TGTGCCAGCAGCTTAGGAGGGACAGGGGGCGTCAAAACCTATGGCTACACCTTC
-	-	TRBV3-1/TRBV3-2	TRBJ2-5	CASSQDYRTVETQYF	TGTGCCAGCAGCCAAGATTATCGGACAGTCGAGACCCAGTACTTC
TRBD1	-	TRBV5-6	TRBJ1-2	CASSPPGQNLMFNYGYTF	TGTGCCAGCAGCCCTCCGGGACAGAACCTTATGTTTAACTATGGCTACACCTTC
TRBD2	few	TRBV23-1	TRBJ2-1	CASSQYGEGTNNEQFF	TGCGCCAGCAGTCAATACGGGGAGGGCACCAACAATGAGCAGTTCTTC
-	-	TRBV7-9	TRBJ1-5	CASSLGGYSNQPQHF	TGTGCCAGCAGCTTAGGAGGCTATAGCAATCAGCCCCAGCATTTT
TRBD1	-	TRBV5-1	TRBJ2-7	CASSLINSRQGFTYEQYF	TGCGCCAGCAGCTTGATAAATTCTAGACAGGGGTTCACCTACGAGCAGTACTTC
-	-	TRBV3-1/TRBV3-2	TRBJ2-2	CASSQDMNTGELFF	TGTGCCAGCAGCCAAGACATGAACACCGGGGAGCTGTTTTTT
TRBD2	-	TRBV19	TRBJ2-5	CASRKTSGAGETQYF	TGTGCCAGCCGGAAGACTAGCGGGGCGGGGGAGACCCAGTACTTC
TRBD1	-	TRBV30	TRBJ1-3	CAWSVRGQGPGNTIYF	TGTGCCTGGAGTGTACGAGGACAGGGACCTGGAAACACCATATATTTT
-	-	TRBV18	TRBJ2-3	CASSPDRVPGTDTQYF	TGTGCCAGCTCTCCGGATCGGGTACCCGGCACAGATACGCAGTATTTT
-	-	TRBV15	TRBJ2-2	CATSREAGELFF	TGTGCCACCAGCAGGGAGGCCGGGGAGCTGTTTTTT
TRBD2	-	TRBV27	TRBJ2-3	CASSSGLAGSTDTQYF	TGTGCCAGCAGTTCGGGACTAGCGGGAAGCACAGATACGCAGTATTTT
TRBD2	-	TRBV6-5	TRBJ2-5	CASKTSGMLQETQYF	TGTGCCAGCAAGACTAGCGGGATGCTTCAGGAGACCCAGTACTTC
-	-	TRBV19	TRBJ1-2	CASSIREANYGYTF	TGTGCCAGTAGTATACGGGAAGCTAACTATGGCTACACCTTC
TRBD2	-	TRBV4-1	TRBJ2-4	CASSGPGLAGAGQYF	TGCGCCAGCAGCGGACCGGGACTAGCGGGAGCCGGTCAGTACTTC
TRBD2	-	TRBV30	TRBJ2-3	CAWSGLAGSSTDTQYF	TGTGCCTGGAGTGGACTAGCGGGGTCTAGCACAGATACGCAGTATTTT
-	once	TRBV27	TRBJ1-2	CASSLRRTVVSYGYTF	TGTGCCAGCAGCTTAAGGAGGACAGTAGTAAGCTATGGCTACACCTTC